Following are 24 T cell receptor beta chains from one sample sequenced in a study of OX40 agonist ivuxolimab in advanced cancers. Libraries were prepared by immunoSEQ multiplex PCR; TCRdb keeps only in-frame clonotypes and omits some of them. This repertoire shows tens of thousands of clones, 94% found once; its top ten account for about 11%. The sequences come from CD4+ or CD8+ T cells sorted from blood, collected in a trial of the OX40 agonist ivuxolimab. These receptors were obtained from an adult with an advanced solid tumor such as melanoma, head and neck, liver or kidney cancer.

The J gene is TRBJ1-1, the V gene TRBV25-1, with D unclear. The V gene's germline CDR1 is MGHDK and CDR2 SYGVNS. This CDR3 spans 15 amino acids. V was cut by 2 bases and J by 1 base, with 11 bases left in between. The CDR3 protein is CASSETGYRNTEAFF. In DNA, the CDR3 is TGTGCCAGCAGTGAAACGGGTTACAGGAACACTGAAGCTTTCTTT.

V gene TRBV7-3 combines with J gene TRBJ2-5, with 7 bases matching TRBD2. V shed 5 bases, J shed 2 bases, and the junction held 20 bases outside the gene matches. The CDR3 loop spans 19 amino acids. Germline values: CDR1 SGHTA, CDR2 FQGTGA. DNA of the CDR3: TGTGCCAGCAGCCCACAACCCCCCGGGGTAGTTAGCGGGCAAGAGACCCAGTACTTC. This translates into CASSPQPPGVVSGQETQYF.

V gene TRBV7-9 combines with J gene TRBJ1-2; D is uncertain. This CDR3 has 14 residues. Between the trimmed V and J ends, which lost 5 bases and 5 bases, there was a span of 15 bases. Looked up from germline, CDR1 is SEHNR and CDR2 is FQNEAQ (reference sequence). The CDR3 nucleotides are TGTGCCAGCAGCCCCAACCAGGTTGGGTATGGCTACACCTTC. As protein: CASSPNQVGYGYTF. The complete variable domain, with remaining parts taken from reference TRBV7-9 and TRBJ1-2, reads DTGVSQNPRHKITKRGQNVTFRCDPISEHNRLYWYRQTLGQGPEFLTYFQNEAQLEKSRLLSDRFSAERPKGSFSTLEIQRTEQGDSAMYLCASSPNQVGYGYTFGSGTRLTVV.

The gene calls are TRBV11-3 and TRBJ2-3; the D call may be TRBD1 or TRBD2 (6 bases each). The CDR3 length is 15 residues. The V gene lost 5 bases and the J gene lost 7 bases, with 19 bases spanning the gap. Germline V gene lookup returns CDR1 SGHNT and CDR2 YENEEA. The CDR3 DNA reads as TGTGCCAGCAGCCAATTTAGCGGCAGGGGAAATACGCAGTATTTT. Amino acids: CASSQFSGRGNTQYF.

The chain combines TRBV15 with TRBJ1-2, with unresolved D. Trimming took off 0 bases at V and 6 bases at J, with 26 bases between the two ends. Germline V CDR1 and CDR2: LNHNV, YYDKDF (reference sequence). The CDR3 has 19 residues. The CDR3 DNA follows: TGTGCCACCAGCAGAGATCGTATTCTGGCAGGTAACTCGGTGAATGGCTACACCTTC. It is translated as CATSRDRILAGNSVNGYTF.

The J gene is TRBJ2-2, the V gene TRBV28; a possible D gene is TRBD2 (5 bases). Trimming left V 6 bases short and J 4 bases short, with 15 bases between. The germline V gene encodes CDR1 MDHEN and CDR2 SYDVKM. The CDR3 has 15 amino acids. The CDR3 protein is CASSAVLAGTGELFF. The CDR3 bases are TGTGCCAGCAGCGCCGTGCTAGCAGGCACCGGGGAGCTGTTTTTT.

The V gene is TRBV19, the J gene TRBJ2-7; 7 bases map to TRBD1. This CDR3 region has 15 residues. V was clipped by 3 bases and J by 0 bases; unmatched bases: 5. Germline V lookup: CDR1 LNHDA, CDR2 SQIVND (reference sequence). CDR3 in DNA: TGTGCCAGTAGTATCGGACAGGCGAGCTCCTACGAGCAGTACTTC. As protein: CASSIGQASSYEQYF. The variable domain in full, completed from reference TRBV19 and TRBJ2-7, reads DGGITQSPKYLFRKEGQNVTLSCEQNLNHDAMYWYRQDPGQGLRLIYYSQIVNDFQKGDIAEGYSVSREKKESFPLTVTSAQKNPTAFYLCASSIGQASSYEQYFGPGTRLTVT.

CDR3 sequence reads: CASSLPSGGSSYEQYF. DNA of the CDR3: TGCGCCAGCAGCCTCCCTAGCGGGGGGAGCTCCTACGAGCAGTACTTC. The V gene is TRBV5-1, the J gene TRBJ2-7, with 11 bases lining up with TRBD2. The germline V gene encodes CDR1 SGHRS and CDR2 YFSETQ. The V gene end was trimmed by 4 bases and the J gene end by 0 bases; junction bases not matched to a gene: 6. The CDR3 is 16 amino acids. Using reference TRBV5-1 and TRBJ2-7 for the parts outside the CDR3, the full variable domain is KAGVTQTPRYLIKTRGQQVTLSCSPISGHRSVSWYQQTPGQGLQFLFEYFSETQRNKGNFPGRFSGRQFSNSRSEMNVSTLELGDSALYLCASSLPSGGSSYEQYFGPGTRLTVT.

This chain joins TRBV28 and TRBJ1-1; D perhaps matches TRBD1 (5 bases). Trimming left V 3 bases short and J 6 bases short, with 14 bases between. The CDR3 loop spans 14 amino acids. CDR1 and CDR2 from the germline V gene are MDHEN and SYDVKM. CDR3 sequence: CASSFGHRRAEAFF. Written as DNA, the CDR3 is TGTGCCAGCAGTTTCGGACACCGAAGGGCTGAAGCTTTCTTT. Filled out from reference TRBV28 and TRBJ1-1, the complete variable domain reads DVKVTQSSRYLVKRTGEKVFLECVQDMDHENMFWYRQDPGLGLRLIYFSYDVKMKEKGDIPEGYSVSREKKERFSLILESASTNQTSMYLCASSFGHRRAEAFFGQGTRLTVV.

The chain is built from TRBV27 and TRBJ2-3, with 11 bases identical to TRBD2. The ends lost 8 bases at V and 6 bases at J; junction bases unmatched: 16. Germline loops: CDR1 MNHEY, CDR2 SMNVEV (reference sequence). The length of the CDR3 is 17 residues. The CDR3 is CASPIRGLAGGKDTQYF. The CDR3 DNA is TGTGCCAGCCCTATCCGGGGGCTAGCGGGAGGCAAGGATACGCAGTATTTT.

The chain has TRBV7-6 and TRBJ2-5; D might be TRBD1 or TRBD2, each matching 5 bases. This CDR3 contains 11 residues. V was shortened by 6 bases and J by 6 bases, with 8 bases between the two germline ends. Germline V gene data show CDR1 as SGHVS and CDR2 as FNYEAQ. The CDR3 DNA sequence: TGTGCCAGCAGGTTGGGACAGACCCAGTACTTC. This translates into CASRLGQTQYF.

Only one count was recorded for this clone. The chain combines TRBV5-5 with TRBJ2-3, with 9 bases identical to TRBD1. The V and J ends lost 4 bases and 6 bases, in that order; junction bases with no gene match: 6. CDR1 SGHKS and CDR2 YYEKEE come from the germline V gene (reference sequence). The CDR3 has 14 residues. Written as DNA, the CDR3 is TGTGCCAGCAGCAGCGGGACAGGGTTCGATACGCAGTATTTT. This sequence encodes CASSSGTGFDTQYF.

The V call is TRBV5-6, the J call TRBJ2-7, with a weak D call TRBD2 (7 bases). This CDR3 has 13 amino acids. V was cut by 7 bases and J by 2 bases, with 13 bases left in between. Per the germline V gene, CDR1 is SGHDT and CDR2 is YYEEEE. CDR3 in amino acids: CASGGSGAYEQYF. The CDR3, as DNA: TGTGCCAGCGGGGGCAGCGGGGCCTACGAGCAGTACTTC.

CDR3 loop: CASSLFYSLDRTYEQYF. The CDR3, as DNA: TGTGCCAGCAGCTTGTTTTATTCGTTGGACAGGACCTACGAGCAGTACTTC. This chain joins TRBV5-6 and TRBJ2-7; 7 positions match TRBD1. The V gene end was trimmed by 1 base and the J gene end by 2 bases; junction bases not matched to a gene: 12. Germline V gene data show CDR1 as SGHDT and CDR2 as YYEEEE. There are 17 residues in the CDR3.

The CDR3 nucleotides read TGTGCCAGCAGTTACCGGAGGGTTCCAGATAATGAGCAGTTCTTC. Translated: CASSYRRVPDNEQFF. The V gene is TRBV6-6, the J gene TRBJ2-1, with a weak D call TRBD2 (6 bases). Germline V gene lookup returns CDR1 MNHNY and CDR2 SVGAGI (reference sequence). The CDR3 length is 15 residues. The V gene lost 2 bases and the J gene lost 7 bases, with 15 bases spanning the gap.

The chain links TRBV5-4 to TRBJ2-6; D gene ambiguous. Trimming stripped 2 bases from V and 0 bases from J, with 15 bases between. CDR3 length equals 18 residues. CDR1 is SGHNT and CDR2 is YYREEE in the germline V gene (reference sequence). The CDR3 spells CASSFKRAVFSGANVLTF. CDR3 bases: TGTGCCAGCAGCTTCAAACGGGCCGTCTTCTCTGGGGCCAACGTCCTGACTTTC.

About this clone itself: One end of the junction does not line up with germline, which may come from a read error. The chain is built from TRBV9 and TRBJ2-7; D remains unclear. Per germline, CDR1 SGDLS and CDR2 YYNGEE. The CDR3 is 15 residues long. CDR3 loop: CASSVGGAMTYEQYF. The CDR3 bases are TGTGCCAGCAGCGTAGGAGGAGCGATGACCTACGAACAGTACTTC.

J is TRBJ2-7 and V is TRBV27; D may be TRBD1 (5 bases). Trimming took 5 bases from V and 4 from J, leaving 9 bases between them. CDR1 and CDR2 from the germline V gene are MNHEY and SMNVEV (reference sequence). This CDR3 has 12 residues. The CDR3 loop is CASSTQGYEQYF. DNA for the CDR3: TGTGCCAGCAGTACGCAGGGATACGAGCAGTACTTC.

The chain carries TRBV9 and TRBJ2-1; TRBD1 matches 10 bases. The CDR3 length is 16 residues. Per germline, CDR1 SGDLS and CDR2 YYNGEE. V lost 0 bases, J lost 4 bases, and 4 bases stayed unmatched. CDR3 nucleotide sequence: TGTGCCAGCAGCGTAGCTACGGGACAGGGGTACAATGAGCAGTTCTTC. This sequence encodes CASSVATGQGYNEQFF.

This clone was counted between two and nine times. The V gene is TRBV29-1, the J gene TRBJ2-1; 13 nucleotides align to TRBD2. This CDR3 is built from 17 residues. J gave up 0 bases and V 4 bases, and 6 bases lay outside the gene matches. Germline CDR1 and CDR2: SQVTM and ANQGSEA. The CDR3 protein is CSVGGLAGALSYNEQFF. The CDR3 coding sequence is TGCAGCGTTGGAGGACTAGCGGGAGCTCTCTCCTACAATGAGCAGTTCTTC.

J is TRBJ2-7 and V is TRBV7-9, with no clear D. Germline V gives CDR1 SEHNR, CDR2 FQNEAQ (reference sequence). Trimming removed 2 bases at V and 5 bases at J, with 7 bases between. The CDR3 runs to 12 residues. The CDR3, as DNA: TGTGCCAGCAGCTTATTGGAGAACGAGCAGTACTTC. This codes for CASSLLENEQYF.

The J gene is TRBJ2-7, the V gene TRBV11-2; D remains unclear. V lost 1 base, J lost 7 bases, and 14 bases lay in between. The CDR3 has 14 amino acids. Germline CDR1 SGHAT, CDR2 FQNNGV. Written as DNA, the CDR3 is TGTGCCAGCAGCTTAGTCGTTAGAAGCTGGGAGCAGTACTTC. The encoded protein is CASSLVVRSWEQYF.

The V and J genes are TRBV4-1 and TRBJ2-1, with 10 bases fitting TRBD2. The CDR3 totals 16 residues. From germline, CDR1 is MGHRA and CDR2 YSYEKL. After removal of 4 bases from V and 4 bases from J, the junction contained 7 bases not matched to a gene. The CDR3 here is CASSPTGLADYNEQFF. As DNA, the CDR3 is TGCGCCAGCAGCCCTACAGGACTAGCGGATTACAATGAGCAGTTCTTC.

CDR3: CASSPGLAGATDTQYF. The CDR3 nucleotides are TGCGCCAGCAGCCCGGGACTAGCGGGAGCCACAGATACGCAGTATTTT. The chain is built from TRBV4-3 and TRBJ2-3; TRBD2 matches at 14 bases. Germline loops: CDR1 LGHNA, CDR2 YSLEER. Unmatched junction bases numbered 2, after V lost 4 bases and J lost 2 bases. The CDR3 totals 16 residues.